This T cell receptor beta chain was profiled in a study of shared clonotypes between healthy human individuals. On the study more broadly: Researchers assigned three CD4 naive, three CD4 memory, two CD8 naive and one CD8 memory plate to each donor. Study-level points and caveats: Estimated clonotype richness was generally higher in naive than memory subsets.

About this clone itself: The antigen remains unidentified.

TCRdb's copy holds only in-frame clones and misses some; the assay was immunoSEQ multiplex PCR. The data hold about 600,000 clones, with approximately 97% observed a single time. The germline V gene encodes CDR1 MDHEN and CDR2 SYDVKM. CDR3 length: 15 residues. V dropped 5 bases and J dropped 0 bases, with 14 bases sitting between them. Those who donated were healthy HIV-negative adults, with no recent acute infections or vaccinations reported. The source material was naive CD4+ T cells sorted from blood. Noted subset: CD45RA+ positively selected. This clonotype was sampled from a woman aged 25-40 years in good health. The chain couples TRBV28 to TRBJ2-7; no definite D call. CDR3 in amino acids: CASSVGRPSSYEQYF. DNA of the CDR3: TGTGCCAGCAGTGTAGGGCGGCCCAGCTCCTACGAGCAGTACTTC.